This note documents a single T cell receptor (beta chain) sequence. The antigen remains unidentified. Use of 60 Vbeta and 13 Jbeta primers characterized the PCR. This table comes from immunoSEQ multiplex PCR, and its TCRdb copy is limited to in-frame clones, with some not included. The sample consists of some 190,000 clones, 65% to 85% of them appearing once. CDR3 size: 15 residues. After removal of 1 base from V and 4 bases from J, the junction contained 2 bases not matched to a gene. Germline V gene lookup returns CDR1 LGHNA and CDR2 YNFKEQ. This specimen comes from a study of cytomegalovirus exposure and HLA in healthy donors. The study, taken as a whole, reports: Most TCR sequences were rare, but some public TCRs occurred in many donors. Three CMV-associated chains were confirmed in vitro to be specific for CMV antigens.

Sequencing was carried out using PBMCs. The chain links TRBV4-2 to TRBJ2-1; 9 bases line up with TRBD2. The receptor was derived from a man aged 18 to 30 in good health and CMV-seronegative. DNA for the CDR3: TGTGCCAGCAGCCAAGCTCTAGCGGGATACAATGAGCAGTTCTTC. It encodes CASSQALAGYNEQFF.